Below are 27 T cell receptor beta chains sequenced from a single sample in a study of human T cells and chemical hapten exposure. TCRdb itself ran the RACE reads through MiXCR, one entry per CDR3 protein. The sample contains roughly 84,000 distinct CDR3 sequences, about 10% of which appear only once. Time point specified: patch test 2, 6 weeks after DPC sensitization. Treatment given: therapeutic diphenylcyclopropenone sensitization with weekly scalp DPC. Sample: whole blood, taken in connection with sensitization to the hapten diphenylcyclopropenone (DPC). The receptor source for this set is a woman aged 50 to 65 with alopecia areata. Some clones in this sample may be carry-over from other donors' samples.

V gene TRBV28 combines with J gene TRBJ2-7; tentative D call: TRBD2 (6 bases). This CDR3 region has 15 residues. V was shortened by 7 bases and J by 2 bases, with 18 bases between the two germline ends. From germline, CDR1 is MDHEN and CDR2 SYDVKM. CDR3 in amino acids: CASIPEGGGAYEQYF. In DNA, the CDR3 is TGTGCCAGCATCCCCGAGGGTGGAGGGGCCTACGAGCAGTACTTC.

This clonotype was counted only a few times. The genes are TRBV11-2 and TRBJ2-7; TRBD1 aligns across 10 bases. There are 17 residues in the CDR3. Per germline, CDR1 SGHAT and CDR2 FQNNGV. The junction had 11 bases not matched to a gene; V was cut back by 3 bases and J by 3 bases. DNA for the CDR3: TGTGCCAGCAGCTTCCGTTCCTCTCGGGACAGGGGCTACGAGCAGTACTTC. It yields the protein CASSFRSSRDRGYEQYF. The full variable domain, its missing parts supplied by reference TRBV11-2 and TRBJ2-7, is EAGVAQSPRYKIIEKRQSVAFWCNPISGHATLYWYQQILGQGPKLLIQFQNNGVVDDSQLPKDRFSAERLKGVDSTLKIQPAKLEDSAVYLCASSFRSSRDRGYEQYFGPGTRLTVT.

The rearrangement links TRBV25-1 to TRBJ2-6; 10 bases are shared with TRBD2. Germline assignment: CDR1 MGHDK and CDR2 SYGVNS. The CDR3 contains 21 residues. V was pared by 1 base and J by 0 bases, with 12 bases of the junction left unmatched. CDR3 sequence (DNA): TGTGCCAGCAGTGAATTTCCTAGCGGGAGCACGGGAAGCTCTGGGGCCAACGTCCTGACTTTC. Translation gives CASSEFPSGSTGSSGANVLTF.

In this sample, this clonotype turned up a few times. This sequence joins TRBV28 and TRBJ2-7; D possibly uses TRBD1 or TRBD2 (5 bases each). With 8 bases removed from V and 2 bases from J, the gap between germline ends came to 10 bases. Germline loops: CDR1 MDHEN, CDR2 SYDVKM. This CDR3 has 12 amino acids. The CDR3 here is CASGGTAYEQYF. DNA for the CDR3: TGTGCCAGCGGGGGAACTGCCTACGAGCAGTACTTC.

This chain connects TRBV4-1 to TRBJ2-4, with a possible D match to TRBD1 (5 bases). V was trimmed by 0 bases and J by 2 bases, leaving 14 bases between them. CDR3 length: 17 amino acids. Germline CDR1 is MGHRA and CDR2 is YSYEKL. CDR3 loop: CASSQDGRVGSKNIQYF. CDR3 DNA: TGCGCCAGCAGCCAAGACGGCAGGGTCGGGTCCAAAAACATTCAGTACTTC.

In DNA, the CDR3 is TGTGCCAGCAGCTTAGCTGTAGCGGGAGGGCCCGAGCAGTACTTC. It is translated as CASSLAVAGGPEQYF. V gene TRBV7-2 combines with J gene TRBJ2-7; 11 bases line up with TRBD2. In germline, CDR1 is SGHTA, CDR2 FQGNSA. This CDR3 is 15 amino acids long. Germline trimming cut 0 bases from V and 6 bases from J; bases unmatched to any gene: 4.

This rearrangement joins TRBV29-1 to TRBJ1-1; D is unclear. Trimming pared 4 bases from V and 2 bases from J, leaving 11 bases between. CDR3 length equals 13 residues. The germline gives CDR1 SQVTM, CDR2 ANQGSEA. The DNA for the CDR3 is TGCAGCGTTGGAGGACGGTATAACACTGAAGCTTTCTTT. Amino acid sequence: CSVGGRYNTEAFF.

This clonotype was detected ten times or more. This chain links TRBV28 with TRBJ1-5, with D possibly TRBD1 on 6 matching bases. The V end was cut by 5 bases, the J end by 6 bases, with 20 bases between. The V gene's germline CDR1 is MDHEN and CDR2 SYDVKM. This CDR3 region has 16 residues. CDR3 sequence: CASSDTSGGRSQPQHF. CDR3 in DNA: TGTGCCAGCAGTGACACGTCTGGGGGGCGCAGTCAGCCCCAGCATTTT.

On this clonotype itself: A much larger clone differs from this one at a single base, so this may be a read error. The chain carries TRBV6-6 and TRBJ1-1, with no clear D. Germline V lookup: CDR1 MNHNY, CDR2 SVGAGI (reference sequence). V lost 7 bases, J lost 6 bases, and 21 bases lay in between. This CDR3 is built from 15 residues. CDR3 in amino acids: CASTGGRRMGPEAFF. The CDR3, as DNA: TGTGCCAGCACGGGAGGGCGACGTATGGGTCCTGAAGCTTTCTTT.

At least ten counts were recorded for this clonotype. CDR3 residues: CSARSLAGGPYEQYF. The DNA for the CDR3 is TGCAGTGCTAGGTCCCTAGCGGGAGGGCCCTACGAGCAGTACTTC. This chain uses TRBV20-1 with TRBJ2-7; TRBD2 agrees at 12 bases. Germline loops: CDR1 DFQATT, CDR2 SNEGSKA (reference sequence). This CDR3 is 15 amino acids long. V trimming: 3 bases; J trimming: 2 bases; junction bases outside the gene matches: 5.

This clonotype showed up many times. V usage is TRBV27 and J usage is TRBJ1-5; weak D call: TRBD1 (5 bases). V was clipped by 3 bases and J by 2 bases, with 8 bases between them. CDR3 length: 14 amino acids. The germline CDR1 and CDR2 sequences are MNHEY and SMNVEV (reference sequence). CDR3 coding DNA: TGTGCCAGCAGTTTGGGGGGTGGCAATCAGCCCCAGCATTTT. This codes for CASSLGGGNQPQHF.

This clonotype was seen at least ten times. J is TRBJ2-3 and V is TRBV11-2; D uncertain. The V end lost 3 bases, the J end lost 1 base, and 8 bases lay between the germline ends. This CDR3 comprises 14 residues. Germline V gene data show CDR1 as SGHAT and CDR2 as FQNNGV. As DNA, the CDR3 is TGTGCCAGCAGCTTGTCCAGCGGCACAGATACGCAGTATTTT. Its translation is CASSLSSGTDTQYF.

This clonotype appeared once. The chain links TRBV18 to TRBJ1-2; D unresolved. The CDR3 runs to 13 residues. CDR1 and CDR2 (germline): KGHSH, LQKENI. With 2 bases removed from V and 0 bases from J, the gap between germline ends came to 4 bases. CDR3: CASSPESNYGYTF. The CDR3 DNA follows: TGTGCCAGCTCACCAGAGTCTAACTATGGCTACACCTTC.

The chain carries TRBV28 and TRBJ1-2; maybe TRBD1 (5 bases). Trimming cost V 3 bases and J 3 bases, with 14 bases left between them. CDR1 is MDHEN and CDR2 is SYDVKM in the germline V gene. This CDR3 is 15 amino acids long. The CDR3 DNA sequence: TGTGCCAGCAGTTTGGGGCAGGAGATATACTATGGCTACACCTTC. This gives the protein CASSLGQEIYYGYTF.

In this sample, this clonotype turned up many times. The V and J genes are TRBV20-1 and TRBJ2-7; 8 bases are shared with TRBD2. Germline loops: CDR1 DFQATT, CDR2 SNEGSKA (reference sequence). The CDR3 has 16 amino acids. V was pared by 3 bases and J by 2 bases, with 12 bases of the junction left unmatched. The CDR3 DNA sequence: TGCAGTGCTAGCGGCACTAGCGGCCGGGCCCCCTACGAGCAGTACTTC. Protein: CSASGTSGRAPYEQYF.

There are many counts of this clonotype. This chain connects TRBV5-5 to TRBJ2-7, with D possibly being TRBD2 (6 bases). The V and J ends lost 2 bases and 9 bases respectively, with 21 bases between them. Germline V gene data show CDR1 as SGHKS and CDR2 as YYEKEE (reference sequence). This CDR3 is 15 amino acids long. DNA for the CDR3: TGTGCCAGCAGCTTATTAGCGGCCGTCCTAACCGGGCAGTACTTC. Its translation: CASSLLAAVLTGQYF.

In its sample, this clonotype was seen a few times. The chain carries TRBV4-1 and TRBJ1-5, with D unclear. The V end lost 4 bases, the J end lost 5 bases, and 12 bases lay between the germline ends. This CDR3 is 14 amino acids long. CDR1 MGHRA and CDR2 YSYEKL come from the germline V gene. For the CDR3, the DNA is TGCGCCAGCAGCCGGGGAGGGCTCGATCAGCCCCAGCATTTT. Protein product: CASSRGGLDQPQHF.

This clonotype was seen ten or more times. The gene calls are TRBV7-9 and TRBJ1-4, with D perhaps TRBD1 (6 bases). Trimming removed 5 bases at V and 0 bases at J, with 13 bases between. This CDR3 spans 16 amino acids. Germline V gene lookup returns CDR1 SEHNR and CDR2 FQNEAQ (reference sequence). The CDR3 nucleotides are TGTGCCAGCAGCCCAACAGGGACTGCAACTAATGAAAAACTGTTTTTT. It specifies CASSPTGTATNEKLFF.

V is TRBV5-5 and J is TRBJ2-3; 7 nucleotides line up with TRBD1. Germline values: CDR1 SGHKS, CDR2 YYEKEE (reference sequence). V lost 4 bases to trimming and J lost 0 bases; unmatched junction nucleotides: 8. There are 16 residues in the CDR3. DNA for the CDR3: TGTGCCAGCAGCCTGAGGACAGGCGATAGCACAGATACGCAGTATTTT. Translation gives CASSLRTGDSTDTQYF.

The chain has TRBV20-1 and TRBJ2-1; D not certain. Germline V CDR1 and CDR2: DFQATT, SNEGSKA (reference sequence). This CDR3 has 15 amino acids. V was trimmed by 5 bases and J by 1 base, leaving 15 bases between them. In nucleotides, the CDR3 is TGCAGTGCTCCTCCCATGCAGCTATCCTACAATGAGCAGTTCTTC. This sequence encodes CSAPPMQLSYNEQFF.

This clonotype was found many times. The chain employs TRBV19 and TRBJ2-3, with D possibly matching TRBD1 (7 bases). This CDR3 is 16 amino acids long. The germline CDR1 and CDR2 sequences are LNHDA and SQIVND (reference sequence). Trimming removed 5 bases at V and 3 bases at J, with 18 bases between. CDR3 sequence: CASSLRNRGGTDTQYF. In DNA form, the CDR3 reads TGTGCCAGTAGTCTCCGAAACAGGGGAGGAACAGATACGCAGTATTTT.

This clonotype appeared many times. The chain combines TRBV29-1 with TRBJ2-1; 9 bases are a match to TRBD2. CDR1 SQVTM and CDR2 ANQGSEA come from the germline V gene. J gave up 13 bases and V 3 bases, and 10 bases lay outside the gene matches. This CDR3 has 13 residues. The chain's CDR3 is CSVEVAGEPSQFF. The CDR3 DNA follows: TGCAGCGTTGAGGTAGCGGGAGAACCAAGTCAGTTCTTC.

This clonotype appeared many times. The chain employs TRBV18 and TRBJ2-7; a weak D match, TRBD1 (6 bases). Trimming took off 4 bases at V and 2 bases at J, with 9 bases between the two ends. This CDR3 has 13 amino acids. Germline V lookup: CDR1 KGHSH, CDR2 LQKENI. CDR3 in DNA: TGTGCCAGCTCACGACAGGAGACCTACGAGCAGTACTTC. Protein product: CASSRQETYEQYF.

This clonotype was found a few times. The J gene is TRBJ2-1, the V gene TRBV9, with D uncertain. CDR3 length: 14 residues. V was cut by 1 base and J by 4 bases, with 9 bases left in between. Germline V lookup: CDR1 SGDLS, CDR2 YYNGEE. The CDR3 protein is CASSVLTNYNEQFF. The DNA of the CDR3 is TGTGCCAGCAGCGTATTAACAAATTACAATGAGCAGTTCTTC.

In its sample, this clonotype was seen many times. The V gene is TRBV20-1, the J gene TRBJ2-4; D is unresolved. Trimming took off 0 bases at V and 1 base at J, with 13 bases between the two ends. The length of the CDR3 is 16 residues. Per germline, CDR1 DFQATT and CDR2 SNEGSKA (reference sequence). CDR3 region: CSARDPPGWAKNIQYF. Written as DNA, the CDR3 is TGCAGTGCTAGAGATCCGCCTGGATGGGCCAAAAACATTCAGTACTTC.

This clonotype was recorded many times. The chain carries TRBV9 and TRBJ2-1; 10 bases map to TRBD2. The CDR3 runs to 11 residues. Germline CDR1 reads SGDLS; CDR2 reads YYNGEE. J was trimmed by 13 bases and V by 5 bases; bases with no gene match: 3. The DNA for the CDR3 is TGTGCCAGCAGGAGCGGGAGGGCCCAGTTCTTC. Its translation: CASRSGRAQFF.

V and J are TRBV6-2 or TRBV6-3 and TRBJ2-7; D possibly matches TRBD1 or TRBD2 (7 bases each). The germline CDR1 and CDR2 sequences are MNHEY and SVGEGT. Trimming pared 5 bases from V and 6 bases from J, leaving 14 bases between. The CDR3 loop spans 13 amino acids. The DNA for the CDR3 is TGTGCCAGCAGTGCAGACAGGGAGGGCGAGCAGTACTTC. It is translated as CASSADREGEQYF.